This T cell receptor (beta chain) was recovered during a study of OX40 agonist ivuxolimab in advanced cancers. Study-wide findings and caveats: The specificity for antigen of the expanded peripheral T cells was not determined. Nonresponders included some who also had low normalized T-cell clonal expansion. Partial responders at 0.1-3.0 mg/kg showed near-lowest clonal expansion.

About this clone itself: As yet, its antigen is unknown.

Looked up from germline, CDR1 is SGHTA and CDR2 is FQGNSA. V gave up 5 bases and J gave up 2 bases; unmatched junction bases: 6. This CDR3 spans 14 amino acids. The repertoire was sequenced with immunoSEQ multiplex PCR; TCRdb's copy has only in-frame clones and lacks some. Of around 80,000 clones listed, 90% to 95% were seen once; the top ten hold just over 20%. V gene TRBV7-2 combines with J gene TRBJ2-7, with 7 positions matching TRBD2. This sequence originates from an adult with an advanced solid tumor such as melanoma, head and neck, liver or kidney cancer. Specimen: CD4+ or CD8+ T cells sorted from blood, collected in a trial of the OX40 agonist ivuxolimab. The DNA for the CDR3 is TGTGCCAGCAGCCAACCAGCGGGGACCTACGAGCAGTACTTC. Its protein product is CASSQPAGTYEQYF. Full variable domain (missing parts from reference TRBV7-2 and TRBJ2-7): GAGVSQSPSNKVTEKGKDVELRCDPISGHTALYWYRQSLGQGLEFLIYFQGNSAPDKSGLPSDRFSAERTGGSVSTLTIQRTQQEDSAVYLCASSQPAGTYEQYFGPGTRLTVT.